A selection of T cell receptor beta chains follows, all from one sample in a study of shared clonotypes between healthy human individuals. The table came from immunoSEQ multiplex PCR; TCRdb's copy has only in-frame clones and leaves some out. The data show about 700,000 clones, under 95% seen once. The sequenced sample was naive CD8+ T cells sorted from blood. These receptors all come from a man under 40 in good health. Each CDR3 is given with its conserved first and last residue. D genes are given only for firm matches. Size tells how often a clone was seen (once, few, many) or the class of an expanded clone, and some rows leave it out.

V: TRBV4-2
D: TRBD2
J: TRBJ2-1
size: NA
CDR3: CASSQALLPPRLAGNEQFF
DNA: TGTGCCAGCAGCCAAGCTCTCCTACCCCCGAGACTAGCGGGCAATGAGCAGTTCTTC

V: TRBV7-9
D: TRBD1
J: TRBJ2-7
size: NA
CDR3: CASSQRSGTGYDEQYF
DNA: TGTGCCAGCAGTCAAAGGTCGGGGACAGGGTACGACGAGCAGTACTTC

V: TRBV27
D: NA
J: TRBJ2-5
size: NA
CDR3: CASSIYPIRETQYF
DNA: TGTGCCAGCAGTATATATCCCATAAGAGAGACCCAGTACTTC

V: TRBV6-6
D: TRBD1
J: TRBJ1-1
size: NA
CDR3: CASSYGTGGEAFF
DNA: TGTGCCAGCAGTTACGGTACAGGGGGCGAAGCTTTCTTT

V: TRBV11-2
D: NA
J: TRBJ2-7
size: NA
CDR3: CASSSISYEQYF
DNA: TGTGCCAGCAGCTCTATCAGCTACGAGCAGTACTTC

V: TRBV1
D: NA
J: TRBJ2-4
size: NA
CDR3: CTSSQGIAGEAKNIQYF
DNA: TGCACCAGCAGCCAAGGGATCGCGGGAGAAGCCAAAAACATTCAGTACTTC

V: TRBV4-1
D: NA
J: TRBJ2-5
size: NA
CDR3: CASSQVRDYQETQYF
DNA: TGCGCCAGCAGCCAAGTCCGAGACTACCAAGAGACCCAGTACTTC

V: TRBV5-4
D: TRBD2
J: TRBJ2-1
size: NA
CDR3: CASSLSGAGGWNEQFF
DNA: TGTGCCAGCAGCTTGAGTGGAGCGGGAGGGTGGAATGAGCAGTTCTTC

V: TRBV7-9
D: NA
J: TRBJ2-3
size: NA
CDR3: CASSLGPSTGTSTDTQYF
DNA: TGTGCCAGCAGCTTAGGGCCCTCGACAGGAACTAGCACAGATACGCAGTATTTT

V: TRBV19
D: NA
J: TRBJ2-1
size: NA
CDR3: CASSIDTTLNEQFF
DNA: TGTGCCAGTAGTATAGATACGACTCTTAATGAGCAGTTCTTC

V: TRBV6-5
D: TRBD1
J: TRBJ2-7
size: NA
CDR3: CATWTGGGQYF
DNA: TGTGCCACCTGGACAGGGGGCGGGCAGTACTTC

V: TRBV27
D: NA
J: TRBJ2-3
size: NA
CDR3: CASSFLASSTDTQYF
DNA: TGTGCCAGCAGTTTTCTGGCGAGCAGCACAGATACGCAGTATTTT

V: TRBV11-2
D: NA
J: TRBJ1-4
size: once
CDR3: CASSSPGGREKLFF
DNA: TGTGCCAGCAGCTCCCCGGGGGGACGGGAAAAACTGTTTTTT

V: TRBV7-3
D: NA
J: TRBJ2-7
size: once
CDR3: CASSLAHSYEQYF
DNA: TGTGCCAGCAGCTTAGCCCACAGTTACGAGCAGTACTTC

V: TRBV4-1
D: NA
J: TRBJ2-1
size: NA
CDR3: CASSQGSNEQFF
DNA: TGCGCCAGCAGCCAGGGATCCAATGAGCAGTTCTTC

V: TRBV10-2
D: NA
J: TRBJ2-1
size: NA
CDR3: CASSDDLSSYNEQFF
DNA: TGCGCCAGCAGTGATGACCTGAGCTCCTACAATGAGCAGTTCTTC

V: TRBV5-6
D: TRBD2
J: TRBJ2-1
size: once
CDR3: CASSSGGGGSYNEQFF
DNA: TGTGCCAGCAGCTCGGGAGGAGGTGGGTCCTACAATGAGCAGTTCTTC

V: TRBV27
D: TRBD1
J: TRBJ2-7
size: few
CDR3: CASSLYTGASYEQYF
DNA: TGTGCCAGCAGTTTATATACAGGGGCATCCTACGAGCAGTACTTC

V: TRBV28
D: NA
J: TRBJ1-2
size: NA
CDR3: CASSRRGTNYGYTF
DNA: TGTGCCAGCAGTCGTCGGGGGACTAACTATGGCTACACCTTC

V: TRBV7-2
D: NA
J: TRBJ2-7
size: NA
CDR3: CASSFPSGLSYEQYF
DNA: TGTGCCAGCAGCTTCCCCTCGGGGTTGTCCTACGAGCAGTACTTC

V: TRBV7-9
D: TRBD1
J: TRBJ1-1
size: NA
CDR3: CASSSSRGQDEAFF
DNA: TGTGCCAGCAGCTCTAGCCGTGGACAGGACGAAGCTTTCTTT

V: TRBV19
D: NA
J: TRBJ2-7
size: NA
CDR3: CASSPTSTGRNYEQYF
DNA: TGTGCCAGTAGTCCAACCTCGACTGGCAGAAACTACGAGCAGTACTTC

V: TRBV27
D: NA
J: TRBJ2-2
size: once
CDR3: CASSRSGRPGTGELFF
DNA: TGTGCCAGCAGTCGCTCCGGGCGCCCAGGCACCGGGGAGCTGTTTTTT

V: TRBV5-3
D: TRBD1
J: TRBJ2-7
size: NA
CDR3: CASSLWDSVYEQYF
DNA: TGTGCCAGCAGCTTATGGGACAGTGTCTACGAGCAGTACTTC

V: TRBV7-8
D: TRBD2
J: TRBJ2-7
size: NA
CDR3: CASSLSWTSRGEQYF
DNA: TGTGCCAGCAGCTTATCTTGGACTAGCCGGGGCGAGCAGTACTTC

V: TRBV7-2
D: NA
J: TRBJ2-7
size: NA
CDR3: CASSLRGGKDEQYF
DNA: TGTGCCAGCAGCTTGAGAGGGGGAAAGGACGAGCAGTACTTC

V: TRBV2
D: TRBD1
J: TRBJ2-7
size: few
CDR3: CARRGTGSYEQYF
DNA: TGTGCCAGAAGGGGGACAGGGTCTTACGAGCAGTACTTC

V: TRBV4-1
D: NA
J: TRBJ1-5
size: few
CDR3: CASSDVDNQPQHF
DNA: TGCGCCAGCAGCGACGTGGACAATCAGCCCCAGCATTTT

V: TRBV28
D: NA
J: TRBJ2-7
size: NA
CDR3: CASEQGGLYEQYF
DNA: TGTGCCAGTGAACAGGGAGGATTATACGAGCAGTACTTC

V: TRBV6-9
D: NA
J: TRBJ1-2
size: NA
CDR3: CASSPPDSPDTF
DNA: TGTGCCAGCAGTCCCCCCGACAGTCCTGACACCTTC

V: TRBV4-1
D: NA
J: TRBJ2-7
size: NA
CDR3: CASSQDVAASPTPSYEQYF
DNA: TGCGCCAGCAGCCAAGATGTCGCGGCTAGCCCAACCCCCTCCTACGAGCAGTACTTC

V: TRBV9
D: NA
J: TRBJ1-3
size: NA
CDR3: CASSGGGTGNTIYF
DNA: TGTGCCAGCAGCGGGGGCGGCACTGGAAACACCATATATTTT

V: TRBV7-9
D: TRBD1
J: TRBJ2-1
size: NA
CDR3: CASSSRDRVVYNEQFF
DNA: TGTGCCAGCAGCTCCCGGGACAGGGTGGTCTACAATGAGCAGTTCTTC

V: TRBV9
D: NA
J: TRBJ2-1
size: once
CDR3: CASSVDLGVMDEQFF
DNA: TGTGCCAGCAGCGTAGACCTTGGGGTCATGGATGAGCAGTTCTTC

V: TRBV2
D: TRBD1
J: TRBJ1-3
size: NA
CDR3: CASSGNPGQGTGNTIYF
DNA: TGTGCCAGCAGCGGAAACCCGGGACAGGGTACTGGAAACACCATATATTTT

V: TRBV7-9
D: NA
J: TRBJ2-5
size: NA
CDR3: CASSFLPGKETQYF
DNA: TGTGCCAGCAGCTTCCTTCCAGGGAAAGAGACCCAGTACTTC

V: TRBV7-9
D: NA
J: TRBJ2-5
size: NA
CDR3: CASSGRPSETQYF
DNA: TGTGCCAGCAGCGGCAGGCCCTCAGAGACCCAGTACTTC

V: TRBV11-2
D: NA
J: TRBJ2-7
size: NA
CDR3: CASSPTGAGDEQYF
DNA: TGTGCCAGCAGCCCAACCGGGGCAGGGGACGAGCAGTACTTC

V: TRBV25-1
D: NA
J: TRBJ1-2
size: NA
CDR3: CASSEYRNRNHGYTF
DNA: TGTGCCAGCAGTGAATATAGGAACAGGAACCATGGCTACACCTTC

V: TRBV28
D: TRBD1
J: TRBJ1-6
size: NA
CDR3: CASSITGQGNSPLHF
DNA: TGTGCCAGCAGTATTACGGGACAGGGGAATTCACCCCTCCACTTT

V: TRBV7-9
D: TRBD1
J: TRBJ1-4
size: NA
CDR3: CASSYQGEQVNEKLFF
DNA: TGTGCCAGCAGCTACCAGGGGGAACAGGTTAATGAAAAACTGTTTTTT